This T cell receptor beta chain was retrieved from a study of response to subunit inactivated influenza vaccine. This clonotype was counted ten times or more. Its antigen is as yet unknown. The CDR3 length is 16 residues. V lost 1 base and J lost 2, with 12 bases in between. CDR1 is SGHTA, CDR2 FQGNSA, per germline. Study-wide findings and caveats: Researchers suggested that each seasonal influenza vaccination recruits few new T cells.

TCRdb called the RT-PCR reads again in MiXCR, with one record for every CDR3 protein. The sample has around 250,000 distinct CDR3 sequences, 10% to 15% seen once. This sequence was found in a man in his fifties who received an inactivated influenza vaccine. Source: non-naive T cells sorted from PBMCs, taken around 14 days before vaccination. The chain employs TRBV7-2 and TRBJ1-3; no definite D call. The CDR3 DNA is TGTGCCAGCAGCTTAGTTGGCTCTTTGGCTGGAAACACCATATATTTT. Translated, it gives CASSLVGSLAGNTIYF.